This T cell receptor (beta chain) was captured by sequencing in a study of blood T cell repertoires in COVID-19. Study-wide background: The United States, Italy and Spain were the sources of the acute and convalescent COVID-19 samples.

The repertoire was sequenced with immunoSEQ multiplex PCR; TCRdb's copy has only in-frame clones and lacks some. This sample has about 42,000 clones; around 90% occur once, and the top ten carry around 0.43%. V was clipped by 2 bases and J by 1 base, with 7 bases between them. In germline, CDR1 is SGHAT, CDR2 FQNNGV. CDR3 length: 14 residues. This chain connects TRBV11-2 to TRBJ2-3; D remains unclear. This TCR derives from a human donor in a cohort sampled during active COVID-19. Specimen: peripheral blood. The CDR3 DNA reads as TGTGCCAGCAGCTTAAGTCGGGGCACAGATACGCAGTATTTT. It encodes CASSLSRGTDTQYF.